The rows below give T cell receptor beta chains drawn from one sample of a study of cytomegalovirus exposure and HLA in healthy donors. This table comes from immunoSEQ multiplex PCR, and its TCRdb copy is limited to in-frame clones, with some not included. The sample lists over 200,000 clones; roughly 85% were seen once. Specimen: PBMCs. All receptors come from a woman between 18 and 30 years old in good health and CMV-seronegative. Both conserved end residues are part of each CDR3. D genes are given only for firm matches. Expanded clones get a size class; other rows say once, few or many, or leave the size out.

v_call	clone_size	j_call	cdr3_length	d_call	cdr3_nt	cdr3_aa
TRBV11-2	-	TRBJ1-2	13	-	TGTGCCAGCAGCTCATCGGGTGGCTATGGCTACACCTTC	CASSSSGGYGYTF
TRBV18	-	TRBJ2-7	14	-	TGTGCCAGCTCACCGGGCAGGGGCAACTACGAGCAGTACTTC	CASSPGRGNYEQYF
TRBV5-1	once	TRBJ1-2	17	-	TGCGCCAGCAGCTCCTGGGGACGCGGGGCCGTTAACTATGGCTACACCTTC	CASSSWGRGAVNYGYTF
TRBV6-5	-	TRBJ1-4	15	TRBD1	TGTGCCAGCAGTTACCAGGGACAGATAAATGAAAAACTGTTTTTT	CASSYQGQINEKLFF
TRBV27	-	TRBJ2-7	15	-	TGTGCCAGCAGTTTAGGGGCGTTAGGGCCCTACGAGCAGTACTTC	CASSLGALGPYEQYF
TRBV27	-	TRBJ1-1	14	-	TGTGCCAGCAGTTTAGGACGGGAGAACACTGAAGCTTTCTTT	CASSLGRENTEAFF
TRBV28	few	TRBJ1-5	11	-	TGTGCCAGCAGTTCAAGGGCCCCCCAGCATTTT	CASSSRAPQHF
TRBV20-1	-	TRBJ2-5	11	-	TGCAGTGCTTGGTCGGGAGAGACCCAGTACTTC	CSAWSGETQYF
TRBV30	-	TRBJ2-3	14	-	TGTGCCTTGGGCGGTCGGCAAAGCACAGATACGCAGTATTTT	CALGGRQSTDTQYF
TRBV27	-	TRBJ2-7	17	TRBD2	TGTGCCAGCAGTTTTCGGATTAATCAGGGAGGGACCTACGAGCAGTACTTC	CASSFRINQGGTYEQYF
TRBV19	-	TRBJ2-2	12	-	TGTGCCAGTAGTATAGCCGGGGCGGAGCTGTTTTTT	CASSIAGAELFF
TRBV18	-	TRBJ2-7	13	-	TGTGCCAGCTCGCGGGATAGGGTTGACGAGCAGTACTTC	CASSRDRVDEQYF
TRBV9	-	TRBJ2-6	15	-	TGTGCCAGCAGCGGGAAGCACTCTGGGGCCAACGTCCTGACTTTC	CASSGKHSGANVLTF
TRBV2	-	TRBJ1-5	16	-	TGTGCCAGCAGTGAGGACGAGGGACACCACAATCAGCCCCAGCATTTT	CASSEDEGHHNQPQHF
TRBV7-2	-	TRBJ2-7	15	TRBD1	TGTGCCAGCAGCAGACAGGGACAGTCATCCTACGAGCAGTACTTC	CASSRQGQSSYEQYF
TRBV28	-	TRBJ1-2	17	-	TGTGCCAGCAGTTTATTTGGGCAGGGCAAGACCTCCTATGGCTACACCTTC	CASSLFGQGKTSYGYTF
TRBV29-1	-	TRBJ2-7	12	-	TGCAGCGTTGGACACTTCTCCTACGAGCAGTACTTC	CSVGHFSYEQYF
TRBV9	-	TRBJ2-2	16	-	TGTGCCAGCTCCCCGGCAGGCCTGTCGGACACCGGGGAGCTGTTTTTT	CASSPAGLSDTGELFF
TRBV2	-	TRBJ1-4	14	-	TGTGCCAGCGGCTTTGGGGGACCTAATGAAAAACTGTTTTTT	CASGFGGPNEKLFF
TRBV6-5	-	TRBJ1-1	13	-	TGTGCCACACGGGGGTCCCGAGGCACTGAAGCTTTCTTT	CATRGSRGTEAFF